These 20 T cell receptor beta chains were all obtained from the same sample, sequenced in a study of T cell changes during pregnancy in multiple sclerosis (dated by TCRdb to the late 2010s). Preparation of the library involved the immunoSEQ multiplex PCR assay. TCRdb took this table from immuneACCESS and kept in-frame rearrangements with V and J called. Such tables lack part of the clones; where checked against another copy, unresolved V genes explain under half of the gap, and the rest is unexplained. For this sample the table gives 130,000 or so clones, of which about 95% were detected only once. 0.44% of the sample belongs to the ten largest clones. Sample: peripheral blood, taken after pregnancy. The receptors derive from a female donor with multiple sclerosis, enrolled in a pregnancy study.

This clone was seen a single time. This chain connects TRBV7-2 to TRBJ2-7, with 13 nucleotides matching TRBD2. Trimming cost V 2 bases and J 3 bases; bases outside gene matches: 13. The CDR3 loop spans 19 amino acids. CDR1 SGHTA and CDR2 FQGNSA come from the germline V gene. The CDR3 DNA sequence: TGTGCCAGCAGCTTAAAGACCGGACTAGCGGGAGATGGGGTCTACGAGCAGTACTTC. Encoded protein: CASSLKTGLAGDGVYEQYF.

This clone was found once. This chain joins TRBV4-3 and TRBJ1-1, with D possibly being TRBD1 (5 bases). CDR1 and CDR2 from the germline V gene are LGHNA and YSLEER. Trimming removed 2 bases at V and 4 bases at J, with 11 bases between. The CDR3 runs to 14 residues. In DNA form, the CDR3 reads TGCGCCAGCAGCCAAACCCCGACAGCCACTGAAGCTTTCTTT. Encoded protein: CASSQTPTATEAFF.

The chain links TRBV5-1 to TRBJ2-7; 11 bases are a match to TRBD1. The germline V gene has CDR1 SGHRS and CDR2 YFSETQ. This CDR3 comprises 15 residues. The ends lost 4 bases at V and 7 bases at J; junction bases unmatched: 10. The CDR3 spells CASSARTGGLREQYF. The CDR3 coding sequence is TGCGCCAGCAGCGCGCGGACAGGGGGCTTGCGAGAGCAGTACTTC.

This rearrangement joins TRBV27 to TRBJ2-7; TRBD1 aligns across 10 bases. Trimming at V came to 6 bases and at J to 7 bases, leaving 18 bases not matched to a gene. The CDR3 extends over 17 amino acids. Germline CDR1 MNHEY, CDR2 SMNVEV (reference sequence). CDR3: CASSTLRGTGVIWEQYF. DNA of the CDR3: TGTGCCAGCAGCACTCTTCGAGGGACAGGGGTAATTTGGGAGCAGTACTTC.

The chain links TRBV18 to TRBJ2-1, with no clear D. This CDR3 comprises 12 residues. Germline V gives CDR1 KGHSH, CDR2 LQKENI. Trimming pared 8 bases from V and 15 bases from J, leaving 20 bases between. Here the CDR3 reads CASNDRRIQMFF. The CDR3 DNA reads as TGTGCCAGCAACGATCGGAGAATCCAGATGTTCTTC.

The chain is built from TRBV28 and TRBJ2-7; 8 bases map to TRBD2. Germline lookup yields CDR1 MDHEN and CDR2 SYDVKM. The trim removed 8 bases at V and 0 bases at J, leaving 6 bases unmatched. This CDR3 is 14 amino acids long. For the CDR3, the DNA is TGTGCCAGCCATAGCGGGACTTTCTCCTACGAGCAGTACTTC. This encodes CASHSGTFSYEQYF.

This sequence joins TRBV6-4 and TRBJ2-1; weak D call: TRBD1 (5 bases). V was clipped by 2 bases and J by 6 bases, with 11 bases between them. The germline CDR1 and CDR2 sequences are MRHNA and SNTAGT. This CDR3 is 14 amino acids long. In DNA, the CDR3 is TGTGCCAGCAGTGACACGAGACAGTCCAATGAGCAGTTCTTC. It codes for CASSDTRQSNEQFF.

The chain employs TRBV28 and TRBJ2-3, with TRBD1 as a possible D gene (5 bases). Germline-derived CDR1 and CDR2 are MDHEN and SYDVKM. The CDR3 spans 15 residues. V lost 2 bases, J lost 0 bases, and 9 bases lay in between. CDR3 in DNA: TGTGCCAGCAGTTTAAGCAGGGCCAGCACAGATACGCAGTATTTT. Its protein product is CASSLSRASTDTQYF.

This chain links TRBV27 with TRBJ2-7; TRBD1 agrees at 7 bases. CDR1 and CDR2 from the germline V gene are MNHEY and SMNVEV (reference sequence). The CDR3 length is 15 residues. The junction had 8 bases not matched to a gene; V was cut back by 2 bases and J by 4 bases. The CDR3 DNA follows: TGTGCCAGCAGTTTAACCGGGACAGCTTTTTACGAGCAGTACTTC. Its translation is CASSLTGTAFYEQYF.

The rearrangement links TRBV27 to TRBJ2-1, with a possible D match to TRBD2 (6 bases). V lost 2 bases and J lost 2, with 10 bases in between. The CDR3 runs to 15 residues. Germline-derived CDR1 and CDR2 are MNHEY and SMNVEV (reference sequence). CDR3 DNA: TGTGCCAGCAGTTTAACGAGACTAGCCTACAATGAGCAGTTCTTC. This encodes CASSLTRLAYNEQFF.

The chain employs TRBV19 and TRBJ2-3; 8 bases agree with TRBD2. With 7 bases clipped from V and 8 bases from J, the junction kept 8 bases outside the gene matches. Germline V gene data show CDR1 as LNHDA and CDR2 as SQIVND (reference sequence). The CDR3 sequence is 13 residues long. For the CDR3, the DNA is TGTGCCAGTACCCCGGGGGGGGGAGGTACGCAGTATTTT. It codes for CASTPGGGGTQYF.

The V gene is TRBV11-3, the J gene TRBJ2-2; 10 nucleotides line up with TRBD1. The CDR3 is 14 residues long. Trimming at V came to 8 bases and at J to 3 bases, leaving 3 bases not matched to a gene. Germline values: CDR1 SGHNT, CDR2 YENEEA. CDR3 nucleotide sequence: TGTGCCAGCGCCGGGACAGGGGACACCGGGGAGCTGTTTTTT. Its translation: CASAGTGDTGELFF.

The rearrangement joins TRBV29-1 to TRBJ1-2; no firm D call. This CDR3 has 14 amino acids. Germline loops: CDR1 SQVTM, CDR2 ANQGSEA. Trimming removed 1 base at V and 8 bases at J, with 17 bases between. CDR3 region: CSVEALGLRGGYTF. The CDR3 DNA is TGCAGCGTTGAAGCCTTGGGGTTAAGAGGGGGCTACACCTTC.

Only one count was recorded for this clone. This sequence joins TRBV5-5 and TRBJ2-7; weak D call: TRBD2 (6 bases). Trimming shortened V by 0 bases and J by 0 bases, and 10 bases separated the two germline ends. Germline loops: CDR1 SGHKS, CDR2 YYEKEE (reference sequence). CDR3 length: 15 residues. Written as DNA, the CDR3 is TGTGCCAGCAGCTTGGCTGGGGGGAGCTCCTACGAGCAGTACTTC. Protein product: CASSLAGGSSYEQYF.

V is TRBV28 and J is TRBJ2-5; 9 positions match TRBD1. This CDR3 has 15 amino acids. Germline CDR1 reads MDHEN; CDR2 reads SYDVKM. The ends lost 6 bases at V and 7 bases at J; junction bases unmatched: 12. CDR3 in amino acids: CASSQTGQGRVTQYF. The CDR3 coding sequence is TGTGCCAGCAGCCAAACCGGACAGGGGAGGGTGACCCAGTACTTC.

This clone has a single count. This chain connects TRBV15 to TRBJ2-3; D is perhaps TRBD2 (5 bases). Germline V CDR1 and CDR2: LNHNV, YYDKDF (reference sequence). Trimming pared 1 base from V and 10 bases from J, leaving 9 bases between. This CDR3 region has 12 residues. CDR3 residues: CATSRVASPQYF. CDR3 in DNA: TGTGCCACCAGCAGAGTCGCTAGCCCGCAGTATTTT.

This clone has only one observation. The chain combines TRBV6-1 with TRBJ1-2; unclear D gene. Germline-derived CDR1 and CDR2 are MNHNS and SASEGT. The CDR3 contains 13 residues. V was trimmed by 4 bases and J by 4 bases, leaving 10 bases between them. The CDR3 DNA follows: TGTGCCAGCAGTGGCGCGGGCGGCTATGGCTACACCTTC. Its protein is CASSGAGGYGYTF.

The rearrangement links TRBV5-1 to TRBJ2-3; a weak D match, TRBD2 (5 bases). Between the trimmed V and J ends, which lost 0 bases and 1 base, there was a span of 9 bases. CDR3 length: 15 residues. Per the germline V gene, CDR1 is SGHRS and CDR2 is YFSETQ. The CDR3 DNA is TGCGCCAGCAGCTTGGCTAGCAGCCGCACAGATACGCAGTATTTT. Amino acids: CASSLASSRTDTQYF.

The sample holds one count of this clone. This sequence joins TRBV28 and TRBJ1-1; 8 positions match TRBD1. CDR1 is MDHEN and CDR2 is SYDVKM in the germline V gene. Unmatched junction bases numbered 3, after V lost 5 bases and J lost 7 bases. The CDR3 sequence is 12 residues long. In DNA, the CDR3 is TGTGCCAGCAGTACTGGACAGGGTGAAGCTTTCTTT. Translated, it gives CASSTGQGEAFF. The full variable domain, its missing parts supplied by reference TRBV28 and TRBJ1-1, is DVKVTQSSRYLVKRTGEKVFLECVQDMDHENMFWYRQDPGLGLRLIYFSYDVKMKEKGDIPEGYSVSREKKERFSLILESASTNQTSMYLCASSTGQGEAFFGQGTRLTVV.

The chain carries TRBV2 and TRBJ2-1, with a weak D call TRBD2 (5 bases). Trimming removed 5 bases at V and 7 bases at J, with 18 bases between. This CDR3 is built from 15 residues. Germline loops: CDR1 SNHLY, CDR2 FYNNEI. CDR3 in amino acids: CASSLSLAGVNEQFF. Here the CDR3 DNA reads TGTGCCAGCAGTCTATCCTTAGCCGGGGTAAATGAGCAGTTCTTC. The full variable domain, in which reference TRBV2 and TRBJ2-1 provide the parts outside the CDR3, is EPEVTQTPSHQVTQMGQEVILRCVPISNHLYFYWYRQILGQKVEFLVSFYNNEISEKSEIFDDQFSVERPDGSNFTLKIRSTKLEDSAMYFCASSLSLAGVNEQFFGPGTRLTVL.